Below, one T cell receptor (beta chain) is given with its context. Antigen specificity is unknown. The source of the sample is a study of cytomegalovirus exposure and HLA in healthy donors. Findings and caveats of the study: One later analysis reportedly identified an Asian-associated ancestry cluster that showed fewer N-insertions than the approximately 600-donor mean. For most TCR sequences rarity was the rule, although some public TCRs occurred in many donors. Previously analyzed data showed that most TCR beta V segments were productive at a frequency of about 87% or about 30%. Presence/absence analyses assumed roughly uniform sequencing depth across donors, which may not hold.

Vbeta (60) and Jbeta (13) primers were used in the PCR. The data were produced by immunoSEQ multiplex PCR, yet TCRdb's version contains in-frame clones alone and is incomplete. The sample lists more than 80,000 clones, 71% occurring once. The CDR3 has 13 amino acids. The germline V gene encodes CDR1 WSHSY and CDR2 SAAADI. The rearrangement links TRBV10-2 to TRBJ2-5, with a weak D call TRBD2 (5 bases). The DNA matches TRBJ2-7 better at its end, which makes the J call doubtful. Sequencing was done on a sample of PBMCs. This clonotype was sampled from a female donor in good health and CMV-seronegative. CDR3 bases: TGCGCCAGCAGTTTAAGCGGCTCCTACGAGCAGTACTTC. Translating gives CASSLSGSYEQYF.